The following is a T cell receptor (beta chain) sequence with its context. Libraries were prepared by immunoSEQ multiplex PCR; TCRdb keeps only in-frame clonotypes and omits some of them. This table has 70,000 to 100,000 clones, less than 75% appearing once. Germline CDR1 is MGHRA and CDR2 is YSYEKL. V was cut by 0 bases and J by 3 bases, with 14 bases left in between. CDR3 length: 16 residues. This entry comes from a study of blood T cell repertoires in COVID-19. The sequenced sample consisted of peripheral blood. This TCR was recovered from a woman between 55 and 75 years old in a cohort sampled during active or convalescent COVID-19. The chain carries TRBV4-1 and TRBJ1-1, with unresolved D. The DNA of the CDR3 is TGCGCCAGCAGCCAAGATCCCCCCCCCATGTACACTGAAGCTTTCTTT. It translates to CASSQDPPPMYTEAFF.